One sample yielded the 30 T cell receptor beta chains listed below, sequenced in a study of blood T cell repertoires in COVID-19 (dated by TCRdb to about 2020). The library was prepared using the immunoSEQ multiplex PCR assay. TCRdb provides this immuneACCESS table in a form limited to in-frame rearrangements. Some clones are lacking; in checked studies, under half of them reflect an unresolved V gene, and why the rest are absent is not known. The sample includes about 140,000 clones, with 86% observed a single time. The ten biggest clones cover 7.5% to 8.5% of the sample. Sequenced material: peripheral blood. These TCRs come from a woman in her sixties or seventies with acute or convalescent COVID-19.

CDR3 DNA: TGTGCCAGCAGCTTAGAGCTAGCGGGCCACAATGAGCAGTTCTTC. This translates into CASSLELAGHNEQFF. The gene calls are TRBV11-3 and TRBJ2-1, with TRBD2 identical over 8 bases. J gave up 5 bases and V 0 bases, and 3 bases lay outside the gene matches. This CDR3 spans 15 amino acids. Per germline, CDR1 SGHNT and CDR2 YENEEA. The variable domain in full, with the rest retrieved from reference TRBV11-3 and TRBJ2-1, is EAGVVQSPRYKIIEKKQPVAFWCNPISGHNTLYWYLQNLGQGPELLIRYENEEAVDDSQLPKDRFSAERLKGVDSTLKIQPAELGDSAVYLCASSLELAGHNEQFFGPGTRLTVL.

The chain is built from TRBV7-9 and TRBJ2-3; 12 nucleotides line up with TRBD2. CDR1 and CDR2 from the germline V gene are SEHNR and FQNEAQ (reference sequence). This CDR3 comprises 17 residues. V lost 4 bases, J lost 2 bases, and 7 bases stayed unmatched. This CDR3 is CASSSRLAGGPTDTQYF. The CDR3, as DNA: TGTGCCAGCAGCTCCAGGCTAGCGGGGGGGCCCACAGATACGCAGTATTTT.

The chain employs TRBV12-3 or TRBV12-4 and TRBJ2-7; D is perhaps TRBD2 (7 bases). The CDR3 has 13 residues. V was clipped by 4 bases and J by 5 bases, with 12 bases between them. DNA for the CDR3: TGTGCCAGCAGTTCTGGGGGGGGCAACGAGCAGTACTTC. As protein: CASSSGGGNEQYF.

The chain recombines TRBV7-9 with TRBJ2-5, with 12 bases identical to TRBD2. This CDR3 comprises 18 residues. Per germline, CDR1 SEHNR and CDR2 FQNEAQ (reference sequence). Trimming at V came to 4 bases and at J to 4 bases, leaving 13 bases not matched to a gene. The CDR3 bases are TGTGCCAGCAGCTCGAGGGACCTAGCGGGGGGGCTTGGAGAGACCCAGTACTTC. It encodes CASSSRDLAGGLGETQYF.

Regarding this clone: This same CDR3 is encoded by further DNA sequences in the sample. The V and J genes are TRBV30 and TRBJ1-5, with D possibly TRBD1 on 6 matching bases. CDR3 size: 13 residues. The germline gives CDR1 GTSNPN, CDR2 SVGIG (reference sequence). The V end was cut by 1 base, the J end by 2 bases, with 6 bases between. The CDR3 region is CAWSGTGNQPQHF. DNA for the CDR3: TGTGCCTGGAGTGGGACAGGCAATCAGCCCCAGCATTTT.

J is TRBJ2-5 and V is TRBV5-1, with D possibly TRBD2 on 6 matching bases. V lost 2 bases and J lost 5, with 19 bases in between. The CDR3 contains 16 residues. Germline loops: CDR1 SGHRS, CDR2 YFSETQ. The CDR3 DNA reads TGCGCCAGCAGCTTCCAACGGGGAGGCCTAGCTGAGACCCAGTACTTC. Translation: CASSFQRGGLAETQYF.

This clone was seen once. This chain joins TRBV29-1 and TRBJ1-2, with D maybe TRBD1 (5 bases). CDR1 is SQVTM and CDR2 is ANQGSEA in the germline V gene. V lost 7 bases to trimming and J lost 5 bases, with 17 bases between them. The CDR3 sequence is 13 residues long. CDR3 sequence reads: CSALGGDGYGYTF. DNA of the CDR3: TGCAGCGCCCTGGGAGGGGATGGATATGGCTACACCTTC.

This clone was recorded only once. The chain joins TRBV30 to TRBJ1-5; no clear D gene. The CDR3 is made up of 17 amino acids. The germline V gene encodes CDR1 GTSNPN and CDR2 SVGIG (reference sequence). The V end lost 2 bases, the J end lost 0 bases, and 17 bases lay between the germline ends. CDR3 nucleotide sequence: TGTGCCTGGAGTCCCACCGGCCGGGTTGGTAGCAATCAGCCCCAGCATTTT. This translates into CAWSPTGRVGSNQPQHF. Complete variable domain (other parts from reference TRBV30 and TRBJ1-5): SQTIHQWPATLVQPVGSPLSLECTVEGTSNPNLYWYRQAAGRGLQLLFYSVGIGQISSEVPQNLSASRPQDRQFILSSKKLLLSDSGFYLCAWSPTGRVGSNQPQHFGDGTRLSIL.

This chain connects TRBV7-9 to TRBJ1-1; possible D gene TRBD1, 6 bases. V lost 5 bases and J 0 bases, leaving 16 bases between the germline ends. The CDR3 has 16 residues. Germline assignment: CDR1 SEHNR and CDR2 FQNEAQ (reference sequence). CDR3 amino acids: CASSPEGGVLNTEAFF. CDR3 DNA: TGTGCCAGCAGCCCCGAAGGGGGGGTCTTGAACACTGAAGCTTTCTTT.

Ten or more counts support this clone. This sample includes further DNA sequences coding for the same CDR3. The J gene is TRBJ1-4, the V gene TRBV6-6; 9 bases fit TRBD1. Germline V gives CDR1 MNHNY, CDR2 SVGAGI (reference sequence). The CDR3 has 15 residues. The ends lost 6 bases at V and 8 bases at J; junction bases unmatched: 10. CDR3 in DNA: TGTGCCAGCAGGGAACCGGGACAGGGAAGCGAAAAACTGTTTTTT. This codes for CASREPGQGSEKLFF.

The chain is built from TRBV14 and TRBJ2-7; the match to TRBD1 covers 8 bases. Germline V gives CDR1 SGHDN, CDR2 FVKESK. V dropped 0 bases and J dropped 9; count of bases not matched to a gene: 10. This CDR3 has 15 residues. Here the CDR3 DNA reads TGTGCCAGCAGCCAAGATCTCAGGGACAGGTATGGGCAGTACTTC. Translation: CASSQDLRDRYGQYF. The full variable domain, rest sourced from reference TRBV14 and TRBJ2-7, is EAGVTQFPSHSVIEKGQTVTLRCDPISGHDNLYWYRRVMGKEIKFLLHFVKESKQDESGMPNNRFLAERTGGTYSTLKVQPAELEDSGVYFCASSQDLRDRYGQYFGPGTRLTVT.

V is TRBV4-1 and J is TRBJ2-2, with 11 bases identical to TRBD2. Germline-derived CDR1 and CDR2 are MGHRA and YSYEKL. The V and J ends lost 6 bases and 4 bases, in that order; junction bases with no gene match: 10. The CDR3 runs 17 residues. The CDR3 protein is CASRRGLAAEPTGELFF. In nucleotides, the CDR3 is TGCGCCAGCAGGAGGGGACTAGCGGCGGAACCCACCGGGGAGCTGTTTTTT.

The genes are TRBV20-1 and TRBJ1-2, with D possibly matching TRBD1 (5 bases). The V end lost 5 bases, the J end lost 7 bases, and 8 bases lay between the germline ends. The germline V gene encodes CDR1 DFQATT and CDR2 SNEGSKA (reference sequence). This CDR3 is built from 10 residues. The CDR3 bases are TGCAGTGCTTGGACATTTGGCTACACCTTC. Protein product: CSAWTFGYTF.

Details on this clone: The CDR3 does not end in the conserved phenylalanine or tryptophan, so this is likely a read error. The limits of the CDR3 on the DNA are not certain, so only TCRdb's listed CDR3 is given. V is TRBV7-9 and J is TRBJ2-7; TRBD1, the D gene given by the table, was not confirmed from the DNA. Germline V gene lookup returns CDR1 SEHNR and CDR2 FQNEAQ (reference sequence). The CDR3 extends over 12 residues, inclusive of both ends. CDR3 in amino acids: CASSPIMDRDSR.

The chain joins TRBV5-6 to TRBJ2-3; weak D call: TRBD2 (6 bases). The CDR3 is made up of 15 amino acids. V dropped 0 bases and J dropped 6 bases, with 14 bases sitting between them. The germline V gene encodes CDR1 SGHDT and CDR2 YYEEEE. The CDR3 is CASSLAGTYRDTQYF. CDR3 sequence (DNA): TGTGCCAGCAGCTTGGCGGGGACTTATCGGGATACGCAGTATTTT. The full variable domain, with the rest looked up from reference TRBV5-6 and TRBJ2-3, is DAGVTQSPTHLIKTRGQQVTLRCSPKSGHDTVSWYQQALGQGPQFIFQYYEEEERQRGNFPDRFSGHQFPNYSSELNVNALLLGDSALYLCASSLAGTYRDTQYFGPGTRLTVL.

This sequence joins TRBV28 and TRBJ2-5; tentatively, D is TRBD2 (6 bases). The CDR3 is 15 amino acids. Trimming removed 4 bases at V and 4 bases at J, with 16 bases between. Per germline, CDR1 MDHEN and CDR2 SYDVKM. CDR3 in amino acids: CASSSITGGAETQYF. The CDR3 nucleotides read TGTGCCAGCAGTTCCATTACCGGAGGGGCAGAGACCCAGTACTTC.

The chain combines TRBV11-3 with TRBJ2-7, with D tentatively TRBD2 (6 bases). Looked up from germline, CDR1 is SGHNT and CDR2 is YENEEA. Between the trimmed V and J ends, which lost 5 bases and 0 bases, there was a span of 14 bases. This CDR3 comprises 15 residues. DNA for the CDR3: TGTGCCAGCAGCAAAAGCGGGCTGAGCTCCTACGAGCAGTACTTC. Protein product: CASSKSGLSSYEQYF.

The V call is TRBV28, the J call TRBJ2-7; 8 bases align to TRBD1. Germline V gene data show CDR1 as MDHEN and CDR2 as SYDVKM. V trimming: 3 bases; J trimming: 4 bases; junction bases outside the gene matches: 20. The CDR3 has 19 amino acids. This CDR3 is CASSLVSGGGSTIHYEQYF. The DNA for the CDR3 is TGTGCCAGCAGTTTGGTTTCAGGGGGCGGATCGACGATACATTACGAGCAGTACTTC.

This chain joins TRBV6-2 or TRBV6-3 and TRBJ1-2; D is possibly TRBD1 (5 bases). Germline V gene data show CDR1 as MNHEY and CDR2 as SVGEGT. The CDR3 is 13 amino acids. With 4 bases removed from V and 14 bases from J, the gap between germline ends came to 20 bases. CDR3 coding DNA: TGTGCCAGCAGTTTGTCAGGGCAGGTGGTGGGAACCTTC. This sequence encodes CASSLSGQVVGTF.

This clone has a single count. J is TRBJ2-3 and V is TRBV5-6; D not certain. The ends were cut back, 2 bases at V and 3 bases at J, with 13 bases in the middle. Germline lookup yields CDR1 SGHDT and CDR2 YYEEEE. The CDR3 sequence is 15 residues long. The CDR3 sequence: CASSFNSRPTDTQYF. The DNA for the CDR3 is TGTGCCAGCAGCTTTAACAGCAGACCAACAGATACGCAGTATTTT.

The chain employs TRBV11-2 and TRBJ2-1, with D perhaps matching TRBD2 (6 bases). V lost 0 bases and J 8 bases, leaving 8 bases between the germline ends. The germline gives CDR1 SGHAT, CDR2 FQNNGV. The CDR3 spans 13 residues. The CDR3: CASSLEWRDEQFF. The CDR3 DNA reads TGTGCCAGCAGCTTAGAGTGGAGGGATGAGCAGTTCTTC.

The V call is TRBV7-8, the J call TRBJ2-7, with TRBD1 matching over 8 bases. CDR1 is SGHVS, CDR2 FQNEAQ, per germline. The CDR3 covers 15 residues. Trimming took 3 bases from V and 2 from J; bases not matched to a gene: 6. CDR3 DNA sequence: TGTGCCAGCAGCTTCGCCGGGACAGGCCCCTACGAGCAGTACTTC. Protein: CASSFAGTGPYEQYF.

CDR3 DNA sequence: TGCGCCAGCAGCCAGACTACCGGGACAGGGGATGGCTACACCTTC. This codes for CASSQTTGTGDGYTF. The rearrangement joins TRBV4-1 to TRBJ1-2; 10 bases are shared with TRBD1. The germline V gene encodes CDR1 MGHRA and CDR2 YSYEKL. The CDR3 has 15 amino acids. Unmatched junction bases numbered 7, after V lost 3 bases and J lost 6 bases.

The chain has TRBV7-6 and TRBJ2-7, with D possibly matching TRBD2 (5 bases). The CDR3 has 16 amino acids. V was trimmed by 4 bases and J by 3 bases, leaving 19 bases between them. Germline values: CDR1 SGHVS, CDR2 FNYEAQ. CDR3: CASSSVYGERFYEQYF. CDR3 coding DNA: TGTGCCAGCAGCTCCGTTTACGGGGAACGTTTCTACGAGCAGTACTTC. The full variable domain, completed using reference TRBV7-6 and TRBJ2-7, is GAGVSQSPRYKVTKRGQDVALRCDPISGHVSLYWYRQALGQGPEFLTYFNYEAQQDKSGLPNDRFSAERPEGSISTLTIQRTEQRDSAMYRCASSSVYGERFYEQYFGPGTRLTVT.

CDR3 loop: CATSRNWGRGVQETQYF. DNA for the CDR3: TGTGCCACCAGCAGAAACTGGGGCAGGGGTGTCCAAGAGACCCAGTACTTC. V usage is TRBV15 and J usage is TRBJ2-5; D is perhaps TRBD1 (6 bases). Germline V CDR1 and CDR2: LNHNV, YYDKDF (reference sequence). This CDR3 comprises 17 residues. V lost 2 bases and J lost 1, with 17 bases in between.

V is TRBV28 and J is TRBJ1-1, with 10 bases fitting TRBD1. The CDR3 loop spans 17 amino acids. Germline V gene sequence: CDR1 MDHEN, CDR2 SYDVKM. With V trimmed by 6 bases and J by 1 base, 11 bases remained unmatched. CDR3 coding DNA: TGTGCCAGCAGCCGCAACTCGTGGACAGGGGGGAACACTGAAGCTTTCTTT. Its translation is CASSRNSWTGGNTEAFF.

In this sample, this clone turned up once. The CDR3 loop reads CASSLLREQFF. The CDR3, as DNA: TGTGCCAGCAGCTTGTTGAGAGAGCAGTTCTTC. This chain connects TRBV5-4 to TRBJ2-1; D uncertain. The CDR3 loop spans 11 amino acids. The V end was cut by 1 base, the J end by 10 bases, with 6 bases between. CDR1 and CDR2 from the germline V gene are SGHNT and YYREEE (reference sequence).

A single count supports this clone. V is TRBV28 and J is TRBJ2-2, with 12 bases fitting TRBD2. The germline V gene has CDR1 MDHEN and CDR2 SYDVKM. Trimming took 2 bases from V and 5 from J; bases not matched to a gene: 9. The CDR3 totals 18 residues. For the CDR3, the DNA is TGTGCCAGCAGTTTACGGGCTAGCGGGGGGGCTAGGACCGGGGAGCTGTTTTTT. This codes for CASSLRASGGARTGELFF.

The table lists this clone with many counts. The CDR3 region has the DNA TGCGCCAGCAGCCATATTACGCAGTATTTT. Translated, it gives CASSHITQYF. J is TRBJ2-3 and V is TRBV4-1; D is uncertain. V lost 3 bases and J 8 bases, leaving 3 bases between the germline ends. Per the germline V gene, CDR1 is MGHRA and CDR2 is YSYEKL. This CDR3 comprises 10 residues.

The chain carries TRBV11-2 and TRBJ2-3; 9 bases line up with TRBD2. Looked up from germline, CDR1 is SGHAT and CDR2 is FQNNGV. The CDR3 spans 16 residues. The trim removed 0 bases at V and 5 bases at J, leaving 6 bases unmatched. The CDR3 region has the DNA TGTGCCAGCAGCTTAGATGCACCAGCGGGGGGAGATACGCAGTATTTT. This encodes CASSLDAPAGGDTQYF.